This record concerns one TCR beta chain sequence. From germline, CDR1 is KGHSH and CDR2 LQKENI. This CDR3 comprises 17 residues. The trim removed 0 bases at V and 6 bases at J, leaving 6 bases unmatched. The entry originates in a study of blood T cell repertoires in COVID-19. Per the authors' pipeline: Using reference gene primer amplification, nucleated cell counts were estimated. Repertoires were generated with immunoSEQ multiplex PCR, while TCRdb's copy carries only in-frame clones and drops some. V and J calls and clone size are as listed in that table; D and trimming were resolved from the DNA. The data contain 200,000 to 250,000 clones, 70% to 90% of them singletons.

The chain uses TRBV18 and TRBJ2-5, with 14 nucleotides matching TRBD2. This clonotype originated in a human donor in a cohort sampled during active COVID-19. Sequencing input: peripheral blood. The CDR3 nucleotides are TGTGCCAGCTCACCACCGCGACTAGCGGGAGGGACAAAGACCCAGTACTTC. Protein product: CASSPPRLAGGTKTQYF.